A single sample gave rise to the 15 T cell receptor beta chains below, sequenced in a study of cytomegalovirus exposure and HLA in healthy donors. Primers included in the PCR were 60 Vbeta and 13 Jbeta primers. Here immunoSEQ multiplex PCR was the method, and the copy in TCRdb shows in-frame clones only, minus some. Among 250,000 to 350,000 clones listed, around 86% were seen once. Sequenced input: PBMCs. The receptors here all came from a middle-aged man in good health and CMV-seropositive.

This rearrangement joins TRBV11-2 to TRBJ1-1; D unresolved. From germline, CDR1 is SGHAT and CDR2 FQNNGV. V was trimmed by 0 bases and J by 9 bases, leaving 8 bases between them. The CDR3 consists of 12 residues. Here the CDR3 DNA reads TGTGCCAGCAGCTTAGATCAGGTCAAAGCTTTCTTT. Its translation is CASSLDQVKAFF.

The rearrangement uses TRBV14 and TRBJ2-2; D is perhaps TRBD1 (7 bases). Germline-derived CDR1 and CDR2 are SGHDN and FVKESK. The CDR3 sequence is 15 residues long. Trimming took off 2 bases at V and 5 bases at J, with 12 bases between the two ends. CDR3 protein: CASSQFAGGTGELFF. CDR3 nucleotide sequence: TGTGCCAGCAGCCAATTCGCAGGGGGGACCGGGGAGCTGTTTTTT.

V is TRBV7-9 and J is TRBJ1-2; 8 nucleotides match TRBD1. Per germline, CDR1 SEHNR and CDR2 FQNEAQ (reference sequence). This CDR3 is built from 15 residues. Trimming cost V 5 bases and J 8 bases; bases outside gene matches: 13. CDR3 in DNA: TGTGCCAGCAGCCCACAGGGTGGACAGGGCTGGGGCTACACCTTC. Amino acids: CASSPQGGQGWGYTF.

The V call is TRBV19, the J call TRBJ1-6, with unresolved D. Trimming shortened V by 6 bases and J by 5 bases, and 8 bases separated the two germline ends. Germline V gene lookup returns CDR1 LNHDA and CDR2 SQIVND (reference sequence). There are 13 residues in the CDR3. The CDR3 protein is CASRAVDNSPLHF. As DNA, the CDR3 is TGTGCCAGTAGGGCAGTCGATAATTCACCCCTCCACTTT.

This CDR3 reads CASSISLNSYNEQFF. The CDR3 region has the DNA TGTGCCAGTAGTATTAGTCTCAACTCCTACAATGAGCAGTTCTTC. V and J are TRBV19 and TRBJ2-1; D is unclear. The germline V gene has CDR1 LNHDA and CDR2 SQIVND (reference sequence). The CDR3 loop spans 15 amino acids. Trimming pared 3 bases from V and 0 bases from J, leaving 9 bases between.

The chain couples TRBV9 to TRBJ2-7; TRBD2 is a possible D gene (5 bases). Trimming took 3 bases from V and 0 from J, leaving 10 bases between them. Germline CDR1 is SGDLS and CDR2 is YYNGEE. This CDR3 comprises 14 residues. CDR3: CASSGTPSSYEQYF. The DNA for the CDR3 is TGTGCCAGCAGCGGGACTCCGAGCTCCTACGAGCAGTACTTC.

This clone appeared once. V gene TRBV11-3 combines with J gene TRBJ2-7; TRBD2 might be the D (5 bases). V was shortened by 6 bases and J by 5 bases, with 14 bases between the two germline ends. The CDR3 covers 13 residues. The V gene's germline CDR1 is SGHNT and CDR2 YENEEA. The CDR3 nucleotides are TGTGCCAGCAGTTCAACTAGTTTCGACGAGCAGTACTTC. This codes for CASSSTSFDEQYF.

CDR3 nucleotides: TGTGCCAGCAGCTTGGCCGGGAGGTCCTACGAGCAGTACTTC. Its translation: CASSLAGRSYEQYF. V gene TRBV5-4 combines with J gene TRBJ2-5, with 7 positions matching TRBD2. Near its end, the DNA agrees better with TRBJ2-7, so the J call may be wrong. Germline V gene sequence: CDR1 SGHNT, CDR2 YYREEE (reference sequence). The CDR3 extends over 14 amino acids.

The chain joins TRBV28 to TRBJ2-7; 7 nucleotides line up with TRBD2. Germline CDR1 MDHEN, CDR2 SYDVKM. The CDR3 runs to 14 residues. V dropped 4 bases and J dropped 3; count of bases not matched to a gene: 6. The CDR3 DNA sequence: TGTGCCAGCAGTTCCGGGGACTATTACTACGAGCAGTACTTC. This translates into CASSSGDYYYEQYF.

V is TRBV29-1 and J is TRBJ1-2, with a possible D match to TRBD1 (6 bases). The CDR3 contains 12 residues. Germline V gene lookup returns CDR1 SQVTM and CDR2 ANQGSEA. V was cut by 4 bases and J by 8 bases, with 14 bases left in between. CDR3 nucleotides: TGCAGCGTTGCTATGGACAGTATCGGCTACACCTTC. Protein sequence: CSVAMDSIGYTF.

The chain is built from TRBV2 and TRBJ2-6, with D unclear. V dropped 2 bases and J dropped 0 bases, with 8 bases sitting between them. The CDR3 length is 16 residues. Germline CDR1 and CDR2: SNHLY and FYNNEI. The CDR3 is CASSERGFSGANVLTF. The CDR3 coding sequence is TGTGCCAGCAGTGAACGAGGATTCTCTGGGGCCAACGTCCTGACTTTC.

This clone showed up just a few times. The rearrangement links TRBV28 to TRBJ2-1; unclear D gene. The V end lost 3 bases, the J end lost 6 bases, and 15 bases lay between the germline ends. CDR1 and CDR2 from the germline V gene are MDHEN and SYDVKM. There are 15 residues in the CDR3. Here the CDR3 DNA reads TGTGCCAGCAGTTTTTCGCTAGTAAGGAGCAATGAGCAGTTCTTC. Its translation is CASSFSLVRSNEQFF.

The rearrangement joins TRBV2 to TRBJ2-1; D is perhaps TRBD2 (6 bases). V was pared by 6 bases and J by 0 bases, with 15 bases between. This CDR3 comprises 16 residues. Germline CDR1 and CDR2: SNHLY and FYNNEI. CDR3 DNA sequence: TGTGCCAGCAGACTACTAGCTGCAGGCTCCTACAATGAGCAGTTCTTC. It codes for CASRLLAAGSYNEQFF. Together with reference TRBV2 and TRBJ2-1, the CDR3 gives the full variable domain: EPEVTQTPSHQVTQMGQEVILRCVPISNHLYFYWYRQILGQKVEFLVSFYNNEISEKSEIFDDQFSVERPDGSNFTLKIRSTKLEDSAMYFCASRLLAAGSYNEQFFGPGTRLTVL.

This chain joins TRBV2 and TRBJ2-1; TRBD2 matches 9 bases. The CDR3 spans 15 residues. Germline CDR1 is SNHLY and CDR2 is FYNNEI. The V and J ends lost 11 bases and 1 base, in that order; junction bases with no gene match: 9. This CDR3 is CAGVWREGSYNEQFF. The CDR3 DNA reads as TGTGCCGGCGTCTGGCGGGAGGGGTCCTACAATGAGCAGTTCTTC.

V is TRBV11-2 and J is TRBJ1-1; D ambiguous. Looked up from germline, CDR1 is SGHAT and CDR2 is FQNNGV. Between the trimmed V and J ends, which lost 0 bases and 0 bases, there was a span of 11 bases. There are 16 residues in the CDR3. The CDR3 nucleotides read TGTGCCAGCAGCTTAGATTACCGGAGGATGAACACTGAAGCTTTCTTT. Protein product: CASSLDYRRMNTEAFF.